This entry lists 8 T cell receptor beta chains sequenced from one sample in a study of T cells after yellow fever vaccination. TCRdb used MiXCR to reprocess the 5' RACE reads, holding one entry per CDR3 protein. The table records about 360,000 distinct CDR3 sequences, over 5% of them present only once. The sample consisted of PBMCs, taken 5 days after the yellow fever booster vaccination. All receptors derive from a man in his thirties or forties who received the YFV17D yellow fever vaccine.

Only a few counts were recorded for this clonotype. The chain links TRBV5-1 to TRBJ1-4; D not certain. V gave up 6 bases and J gave up 5 bases, with 14 bases separating them. Germline V gene sequence: CDR1 SGHRS, CDR2 YFSETQ. The length of the CDR3 is 14 residues. CDR3 in DNA: TGCGCCAGCAAACCAGGAGCCGTAAATGAAAAACTGTTTTTT. Translating gives CASKPGAVNEKLFF.

At least ten counts were recorded for this clonotype. The chain joins TRBV27 to TRBJ1-4, with TRBD1 as a possible D gene (5 bases). The CDR3 covers 13 residues. V was pared by 3 bases and J by 7 bases, with 9 bases between. The germline V gene encodes CDR1 MNHEY and CDR2 SMNVEV (reference sequence). In DNA form, the CDR3 reads TGTGCCAGCAGTTTTCAAGGGACTGAAAAACTGTTTTTT. This encodes CASSFQGTEKLFF. Together with reference TRBV27 and TRBJ1-4, the CDR3 gives the full variable domain: EAQVTQNPRYLITVTGKKLTVTCSQNMNHEYMSWYRQDPGLGLRQIYYSMNVEVTDKGDVPEGYKVSRKEKRNFPLILESPSPNQTSLYFCASSFQGTEKLFFGSGTQLSVL.

This clonotype was seen at least ten times. This rearrangement joins TRBV5-5 to TRBJ1-2; possible D gene TRBD1, 5 bases. The CDR3 extends over 12 amino acids. Germline values: CDR1 SGHKS, CDR2 YYEKEE (reference sequence). V was cut by 10 bases and J by 6 bases, with 16 bases left in between. CDR3 DNA: TGTGCCGGGGGGATGGATGCCGATGGCTACACCTTC. This encodes CAGGMDADGYTF.

Many counts were recorded for this clonotype. V is TRBV29-1 and J is TRBJ1-6, with D perhaps TRBD1 (6 bases). Trimming removed 4 bases from V and 10 bases from J, with 17 bases in between. CDR3 length: 14 amino acids. Germline lookup yields CDR1 SQVTM and CDR2 ANQGSEA. CDR3 nucleotides: TGCAGCGTTGCCTCCGGACAGTGGGACTCACCCCTCCACTTT. Its protein is CSVASGQWDSPLHF.

As for this clonotype: A much larger clone lies a single base off, so this may be a read error. The rearrangement links TRBV7-2 to TRBJ1-2; D uncertain. CDR1 is SGHTA, CDR2 FQGNSA, per germline. There are 13 residues in the CDR3. This CDR3 reads CDSSSYTSYGYTF. The CDR3 nucleotides are TGTGACAGCAGCTCCTATACTTCTTATGGCTACACCTTC.

The chain combines TRBV7-9 with TRBJ2-3, with D possibly TRBD2 on 5 matching bases. The V gene's germline CDR1 is SEHNR and CDR2 FQNEAQ (reference sequence). This CDR3 is 16 amino acids long. V was cut by 7 bases and J by 6 bases, with 23 bases left in between. CDR3 amino acids: CASMTAEGAPSDTQYF. The CDR3 coding sequence is TGTGCCAGCATGACGGCAGAGGGAGCACCCAGCGATACGCAGTATTTT.

This clonotype was recorded at least ten times. The rearrangement uses TRBV7-2 and TRBJ2-3; D not certain. Germline CDR1 is SGHTA and CDR2 is FQGNSA. This CDR3 spans 13 amino acids. Between the trimmed V and J ends, which lost 0 bases and 6 bases, there was a span of 7 bases. CDR3 nucleotides: TGTGCCAGCAGCTTAGCGCCTCGCGATACGCAGTATTTT. Protein product: CASSLAPRDTQYF.

This clonotype was detected ten times or more. The chain couples TRBV5-1 to TRBJ2-1, with TRBD2 identical over 13 bases. The CDR3 is 15 amino acids. CDR1 and CDR2 from the germline V gene are SGHRS and YFSETQ. With 4 bases clipped from V and 6 bases from J, the junction kept 4 bases outside the gene matches. The CDR3 bases are TGCGCCAGCAGCCCCACTAGCGGGGGGGGCAATGAGCAGTTCTTC. Residues: CASSPTSGGGNEQFF.